Shown below are 11 T cell receptor beta chains from a single sample sequenced in a study of cytomegalovirus exposure and HLA in healthy donors. Both 60 Vbeta primers and 13 Jbeta primers went into the PCR. Assay: immunoSEQ multiplex PCR; the TCRdb copy retains only in-frame clones and omits some. This sample has around 130,000 clones; around 74% occur once, and the top ten carry roughly 6.3%. The sequencing sample was made of PBMCs. The receptors come from a woman between 45 and 65 years old in good health and CMV-seropositive.

The chain is built from TRBV9 and TRBJ2-3; no definite D call. V lost 0 bases and J 5 bases, leaving 7 bases between the germline ends. This CDR3 is built from 13 residues. Looked up from germline, CDR1 is SGDLS and CDR2 is YYNGEE. The CDR3 is CASSVGPQDTQYF. The CDR3 nucleotides are TGTGCCAGCAGCGTAGGGCCTCAAGATACGCAGTATTTT.

This chain connects TRBV18 to TRBJ1-2, with 7 bases aligning to TRBD1. V trimming: 2 bases; J trimming: 8 bases; junction bases outside the gene matches: 2. The CDR3 totals 12 residues. Germline V gene sequence: CDR1 KGHSH, CDR2 LQKENI. The CDR3 here is CASSPAGGGYTF. CDR3 DNA: TGTGCCAGCTCACCAGCAGGGGGAGGCTACACCTTC.

This chain connects TRBV6-6 to TRBJ2-7; a possible D gene is TRBD1 (6 bases). The CDR3 length is 13 residues. The V end lost 7 bases, the J end lost 3 bases, and 13 bases lay between the germline ends. The germline V gene has CDR1 MNHNY and CDR2 SVGAGI (reference sequence). The CDR3 DNA reads as TGTGCCAGCATGGACAGTGGAGACTACGAGCAGTACTTC. It yields the protein CASMDSGDYEQYF.

This chain uses TRBV5-5 with TRBJ1-5; 11 bases agree with TRBD1. Germline V gene lookup returns CDR1 SGHKS and CDR2 YYEKEE (reference sequence). The CDR3 loop spans 15 amino acids. Trimming at V came to 0 bases and at J to 5 bases, leaving 1 base not matched to a gene. CDR3 coding DNA: TGTGCCAGCAGCTTGGCGGGACAGGGGGATCAGCCCCAGCATTTT. Amino acid sequence: CASSLAGQGDQPQHF.

This chain links TRBV14 with TRBJ1-1; 7 bases agree with TRBD1. The germline CDR1 and CDR2 sequences are SGHDN and FVKESK. V shed 1 base, J shed 5 bases, and the junction held 4 bases outside the gene matches. The CDR3 is made up of 14 amino acids. Written as DNA, the CDR3 is TGTGCCAGCAGCCAAGCAGGGGGATTAACTGAAGCTTTCTTT. Translating gives CASSQAGGLTEAFF.

The chain has TRBV4-3 and TRBJ2-7; tentative D call: TRBD2 (6 bases). The CDR3 consists of 15 residues. Deletions cut 2 bases from V and 3 bases from J, with 14 bases between. Germline assignment: CDR1 LGHNA and CDR2 YSLEER. The CDR3: CASSQRLGGDYEQYF. The CDR3 DNA reads as TGCGCCAGCAGCCAACGGCTGGGGGGAGACTACGAGCAGTACTTC.

V gene TRBV7-2 combines with J gene TRBJ2-3, with D unclear. CDR1 SGHTA and CDR2 FQGNSA come from the germline V gene. Trimming cost V 5 bases and J 0 bases, with 9 bases left between them. The CDR3 is made up of 14 amino acids. CDR3 in amino acids: CASSGYRSTDTQYF. In nucleotides, the CDR3 is TGTGCCAGCAGCGGCTACAGAAGCACAGATACGCAGTATTTT. Together with reference TRBV7-2 and TRBJ2-3, the CDR3 gives the full variable domain: GAGVSQSPSNKVTEKGKDVELRCDPISGHTALYWYRQSLGQGLEFLIYFQGNSAPDKSGLPSDRFSAERTGGSVSTLTIQRTQQEDSAVYLCASSGYRSTDTQYFGPGTRLTVL.

This clone was recorded a few times. The V call is TRBV4-3, the J call TRBJ2-1; TRBD1 agrees at 7 bases. CDR1 LGHNA and CDR2 YSLEER come from the germline V gene. J lost 3 bases, V lost 5 bases, and 7 bases had no gene match. The CDR3 has 15 residues. In DNA form, the CDR3 reads TGCGCCAGCAGCGCAGGGGGATGGGACTACAATGAGCAGTTCTTC. Protein sequence: CASSAGGWDYNEQFF.

About this clone: Additional DNA sequences in this sample encode the identical CDR3. This chain uses TRBV19 with TRBJ1-4; 12 positions match TRBD1. The length of the CDR3 is 16 residues. Germline CDR1 LNHDA, CDR2 SQIVND (reference sequence). With 6 bases clipped from V and 7 bases from J, the junction kept 9 bases outside the gene matches. The CDR3 region has the DNA TGTGCCAGTAGCTTTGGGACAGGGGGCGTTGGTGAAAAACTGTTTTTT. Translated: CASSFGTGGVGEKLFF.

CDR3 nucleotides: TGTGCCAGCAGTGCCGCCGGGACAGGGATAGGGGGCAATCAGCCCCAGCATTTT. Its translation: CASSAAGTGIGGNQPQHF. The chain is built from TRBV6-1 and TRBJ1-5, with TRBD1 matching over 9 bases. Germline V CDR1 and CDR2: MNHNS, SASEGT. With 4 bases clipped from V and 2 bases from J, the junction kept 12 bases outside the gene matches. The CDR3 spans 18 residues.

This chain uses TRBV5-1 with TRBJ2-7; the D gene is possibly TRBD1 (6 bases). CDR3 length: 14 residues. V lost 5 bases, J lost 2 bases, and 14 bases lay in between. Germline V lookup: CDR1 SGHRS, CDR2 YFSETQ. CDR3: CASRHRTEPYEQYF. In nucleotides, the CDR3 is TGCGCCAGCAGACATAGGACAGAGCCCTACGAGCAGTACTTC.